These 8 T cell receptor beta chains share one sample of origin, sequenced in a study of shared clonotypes between healthy human individuals. Data came from immunoSEQ multiplex PCR; TCRdb stores just in-frame clones and leaves some out. The sample holds a few hundred thousand clones, about 96% seen once. The material sequenced was naive CD4+ T cells sorted from blood. Subset noted: CD45RA+ positively selected. The receptors come from a woman in her 30s in good health.

V and J are TRBV28 and TRBJ1-2; 7 bases match TRBD1. The CDR3 consists of 15 residues. With 7 bases clipped from V and 6 bases from J, the junction kept 14 bases outside the gene matches. The germline V gene has CDR1 MDHEN and CDR2 SYDVKM. The CDR3 DNA reads TGTGCCAGCACCGACCCACGACAGGGACCGGATGGCTACACCTTC. It yields the protein CASTDPRQGPDGYTF.

CDR3 amino acids: CASSPEVGVQETQYF. CDR3 in DNA: TGTGCCAGCAGCCCAGAGGTCGGGGTGCAAGAGACCCAGTACTTC. The chain joins TRBV11-3 to TRBJ2-5; D is possibly TRBD2 (5 bases). Trimming removed 5 bases at V and 2 bases at J, with 15 bases between. The V gene's germline CDR1 is SGHNT and CDR2 YENEEA. CDR3 length: 15 residues.

In regard to this clone: Different DNA sequences within this sample yield the same CDR3. The chain has TRBV5-1 and TRBJ2-6; D ambiguous. This CDR3 spans 15 amino acids. Between the trimmed V and J ends, which lost 1 base and 1 base, there was a span of 6 bases. CDR1 is SGHRS, CDR2 YFSETQ, per germline. Here the CDR3 DNA reads TGCGCCAGCAGCTTGATGGTATCTGGGGCCAACGTCCTGACTTTC. Translation gives CASSLMVSGANVLTF.

V gene TRBV5-1 combines with J gene TRBJ2-7, with 10 positions matching TRBD1. Trimming removed 7 bases from V and 4 bases from J; junction bases left unmatched: 8. Germline-derived CDR1 and CDR2 are SGHRS and YFSETQ. The CDR3 extends over 14 amino acids. CDR3 loop: CASRPGQGRYEQYF. The CDR3 DNA reads TGCGCCAGCCGACCGGGACAGGGGCGGTACGAGCAGTACTTC.

The chain employs TRBV28 and TRBJ2-7; TRBD2 is a possible D gene (6 bases). The CDR3 covers 12 residues. Germline CDR1 and CDR2: MDHEN and SYDVKM. Between the trimmed V and J ends, which lost 5 bases and 5 bases, there was a span of 10 bases. As DNA, the CDR3 is TGTGCCAGCAGTCCCCGCGGGGACGAGCAGTACTTC. It encodes CASSPRGDEQYF.

This sequence joins TRBV6-1 and TRBJ2-1; D is unclear. The V end was cut by 0 bases, the J end by 13 bases, with 13 bases between. There are 13 residues in the CDR3. Germline V gene lookup returns CDR1 MNHNS and CDR2 SASEGT. The CDR3 is CASSEAWSGLQFF. CDR3 nucleotide sequence: TGTGCCAGCAGTGAAGCGTGGTCGGGCCTTCAGTTCTTC.

V and J are TRBV13 and TRBJ2-5; 10 bases line up with TRBD1. Per germline, CDR1 PRHDT and CDR2 FYEKMQ (reference sequence). The length of the CDR3 is 16 residues. After removal of 2 bases from V and 4 bases from J, the junction contained 7 bases not matched to a gene. The DNA for the CDR3 is TGTGCCAGCAGCTTAAGGACCGGACAGGGGGTAGAGACCCAGTACTTC. Protein: CASSLRTGQGVETQYF.

This clone has a single count. This rearrangement joins TRBV5-1 to TRBJ2-1, with TRBD1 as a possible D gene (6 bases). The germline V gene encodes CDR1 SGHRS and CDR2 YFSETQ. Trimming stripped 3 bases from V and 7 bases from J, with 11 bases between. The CDR3 consists of 13 residues. CDR3 protein: CASSSTGQNEQFF. CDR3 bases: TGCGCCAGCAGCTCTACTGGACAGAATGAGCAGTTCTTC.